The clone carrying this T cell receptor (beta chain) was counted only a few times. Its antigen is currently unknown. The germline V gene encodes CDR1 LGHDT and CDR2 YNNKEL (reference sequence). V was trimmed by 1 base and J by 3 bases, leaving 12 bases between them. The CDR3 is 16 amino acids. These data originate in a study of response to subunit inactivated influenza vaccine. Study-level findings and limits: That few new T cells are recruited by each seasonal influenza vaccination was the authors' suggestion.

MiXCR was run by TCRdb on the RT-PCR reads, yielding one entry per CDR3 protein. The table has hundreds of thousands of distinct CDR3 sequences, approximately 11% seen once. The genes are TRBV3-1 and TRBJ1-4; D is possibly TRBD1 (5 bases). Sequencing used PBMCs from blood, obtained 45 days after vaccination. This TCR derives from a man aged 50-60 years who received an inactivated influenza vaccine. CDR3 coding DNA: TGTGCCAGCAGCCAAGGCGGGGGTCCGTCTAATGAAAAACTGTTTTTT. Amino acid sequence: CASSQGGGPSNEKLFF.